The rows below give T cell receptor beta chains drawn from one sample of a study of T cell responses to AZD1222 COVID-19 vaccine. TCRdb keeps only in-frame clones here, not all; method: immunoSEQ multiplex PCR. The top ten hold approximately 1.1% of the sample, which has about 120,000 clones, around nine tenths seen once. Material: peripheral blood, obtained on day 0 of AZD1222 vaccination. The source is an adult in good health. Each CDR3 is given with its conserved first and last residue. The D gene is left open where the match is weak. Expanded clones get a size class; other rows say once, few or many, or leave the size out.

clone_size cdr3_length j_call v_call d_call cdr3_nt cdr3_aa
once 14 TRBJ1-6 TRBV4-1 NA TGCGCCAGCAGCCTACGGGGATATAATTCACCCCTCCACTTT CASSLRGYNSPLHF
NA 14 TRBJ2-4 TRBV19 NA TGTGCCAGTGGGGAGACAAGATCCAAAAACATTCAGTACTTC CASGETRSKNIQYF
NA 17 TRBJ1-6 TRBV7-2 NA TGTGCCAGCAGCTTAGACGTGTCAGGGACGCATAATTCACCCCTCCACTTT CASSLDVSGTHNSPLHF
NA 13 TRBJ1-1 TRBV10-1 NA TGCGCCAGCAGCCTTCGGAGGGAAGCTGAAGCTTTCTTT CASSLRREAEAFF
once 15 TRBJ1-5 TRBV5-8 TRBD1 TGTGCCAGCAGCCGGCTGGACAGGGACAATCAGCCCCAGCATTTT CASSRLDRDNQPQHF
NA 16 TRBJ1-5 TRBV6-1 TRBD1 TGTGCCAGCAGTGCCCAGGGGGCCTATAGCAATCAGCCCCAGCATTTT CASSAQGAYSNQPQHF
NA 14 TRBJ2-5 TRBV30 NA TGTGCCTGGAGTGTAGGGGGAAATCAAGAGACCCAGTACTTC CAWSVGGNQETQYF
NA 16 TRBJ2-3 TRBV4-2 TRBD1 TGTGCCAGCAGCCAAGGGCAGGGGGCCGAAGCAGATACGCAGTATTTT CASSQGQGAEADTQYF
NA 16 TRBJ1-1 TRBV5-1 NA TGCGCCAGCAGCTCCACAAGGGCCCCACTCAACACTGAAGCTTTCTTT CASSSTRAPLNTEAFF
once 14 TRBJ2-7 TRBV3-1/TRBV3-2 NA TGTGCCAGCAGCCCGGGACTTCATGCCTACGAGCAGTACTTC CASSPGLHAYEQYF
NA 16 TRBJ2-3 TRBV6-5 NA TGTGCCAGCAGTTACTCGTTGCAAACGGGCACAGATACGCAGTATTTT CASSYSLQTGTDTQYF
NA 14 TRBJ1-2 TRBV6-5 NA TGTGCCAGCACCAGACACGGCGTGAACTATGGCTACACCTTC CASTRHGVNYGYTF
NA 15 TRBJ2-7 TRBV11-3 TRBD2 TGTGCCAGCAGCTTGCAGCGGGGGCCATATACGGGGCAGTACTTC CASSLQRGPYTGQYF
NA 12 TRBJ2-7 TRBV11-2 NA TGTGCCAGCAGCTCCCTCGTGGCGGCTCAGTACTTC CASSSLVAAQYF
NA 13 TRBJ1-1 TRBV28 NA TGTGCCAGCAGTTATCTCGCCGAAGCGAGAGCTTTCTTT CASSYLAEARAFF
NA 15 TRBJ1-5 TRBV5-5 TRBD1 TGTGCCAGCAGCTTGGGACAGGGAGGGGGTCAGCCCCAGCATTTT CASSLGQGGGQPQHF
NA 14 TRBJ2-2 TRBV10-2 NA TGCGCCAGCAGTGACAGGGCGAACACCGGGGAGCTGTTTTTT CASSDRANTGELFF
NA 13 TRBJ2-7 TRBV6-1 NA TGTGCCAGCAGTGAAAATATCTCCTACGAGCAGTACTTC CASSENISYEQYF
NA 13 TRBJ2-7 TRBV14 NA TGTGCCAGCAGCCCCCTCCGAGGCTTCGAGCAGTACTTC CASSPLRGFEQYF
NA 11 TRBJ1-2 TRBV29-1 NA TGCAGCGTCCCAGGGGACGGTGGCTACACCTTC CSVPGDGGYTF
NA 15 TRBJ1-5 TRBV5-8 NA TGTGCCAGCAGCTTGGGATCAGTAGTCAATCAGCCCCAGCATTTT CASSLGSVVNQPQHF
NA 12 TRBJ2-7 TRBV6-5 TRBD1 TGTGCCGTGAGACAGGGGCGGTACGAGCAGTACTTC CAVRQGRYEQYF
NA 16 TRBJ2-2 TRBV15 NA TGTGCCACCAGCCCGAGGAGGGAGGCGAACACCGGGGAGCTGTTTTTT CATSPRREANTGELFF
NA 13 TRBJ1-5 TRBV7-7 NA TGTGCCAGCAGCTTCGACAGGACCTCCCCCCAGCATTTT CASSFDRTSPQHF
NA 16 TRBJ2-5 TRBV5-1 TRBD1 TGCGCCAGCAGCTCCACCGGGACAGTAGGCAGTGAGACCCAGTACTTC CASSSTGTVGSETQYF